These T cell receptor beta chains were read from a single sample in a study of OX40 agonist ivuxolimab in advanced cancers. Sequenced by immunoSEQ multiplex PCR; TCRdb stores in-frame clones only, minus some. The sample includes roughly 80,000 clones, 85% of them seen just once. The starting material was CD4+ or CD8+ T cells sorted from blood, obtained in a trial of the OX40 agonist ivuxolimab. Receptors originate from an adult with an advanced solid tumor such as melanoma, head and neck, liver or kidney cancer. Both conserved end residues are part of each CDR3. The order of the fields is D gene, V gene, J gene, clone size, CDR3 DNA, CDR3 protein. The D gene is left open where the match is weak. The size entry is marked missing in some rows and otherwise reads once, few, many or a size class.

>NA|TRBV7-7|TRBJ2-5|NA
TGTGCTAGCAGCTTCCATCCTGGGGAGACCCAGTACTTC
CASSFHPGETQYF
>TRBD1|TRBV5-1|TRBJ2-7|once
TGCGCCAGCAGCTCAGGACAGGGGGCGTCCTACGAGCAGTACTTC
CASSSGQGASYEQYF
>NA|TRBV15|TRBJ1-5|NA
TGTGCCACCAGCAGAGATCAGTTGCCCCAGCATTTT
CATSRDQLPQHF
>NA|TRBV21-1|TRBJ1-1|NA
TGTGCCAGCAGCAGGATGAACACTGAAGCTTTCTTT
CASSRMNTEAFF
>NA|TRBV4-1|TRBJ1-6|NA
TGCGCCAGCAGCCACTCGGACAGAGATAATTCACCCCTCCACTTT
CASSHSDRDNSPLHF
>TRBD2|TRBV12-5|TRBJ2-1|NA
TGTGCTAGTGGTTCCGACGTATCGGGGGGTTCCTACAATGAGCAGTTCTTC
CASGSDVSGGSYNEQFF
>NA|TRBV29-1|TRBJ2-7|NA
TGCAGCGTTCAGACAGCAACCTACGAGCAGTACTTC
CSVQTATYEQYF
>TRBD2|TRBV28|TRBJ2-1|NA
TGTGCCAGCAGTTCCCAGCGGGGGTGGTTCTTC
CASSSQRGWFF
>NA|TRBV4-3|TRBJ1-5|NA
TGCGCCAGCAGCTTTGAGGGGGGTGGTCAGCCCCAGCATTTT
CASSFEGGGQPQHF
>NA|TRBV6-5|TRBJ1-5|few
TGTGCCATCGTCAATCAGCCCCAGCATTTT
CAIVNQPQHF
>TRBD2|TRBV18|TRBJ2-1|NA
TGTGCCAGCTCACCTACAGCGGGGGCGTACAATGAGCAGTTCTTC
CASSPTAGAYNEQFF
>NA|TRBV5-1|TRBJ2-1|NA
TGCGCCAGCAGCTATGTAGGGGTCAGGGTTGAGCAGTTCTTC
CASSYVGVRVEQFF
>TRBD2|TRBV9|TRBJ2-5|NA
TGTGCCAGCAGCGTAGCTACTAGCGGGGGCCAAGAGACCCAGTACTTC
CASSVATSGGQETQYF
>NA|TRBV18|TRBJ1-4|once
TGTGCCAGCTCATTACAGGGACTCAATGAAAAACTGTTTTTT
CASSLQGLNEKLFF
>TRBD1|TRBV19|TRBJ1-1|NA
TGTGCCAGTAGTTCGATGACAGGGGGAATTACTGAAGCTTTCTTT
CASSSMTGGITEAFF
>NA|TRBV6-5|TRBJ1-1|NA
TGTGCCAGCAGCAGGGTGGGGAACACTGAAGCTTTCTTT
CASSRVGNTEAFF
>NA|TRBV4-3|TRBJ1-5|NA
TGCGCCAGCAGCCAAGATAGGGCGGGGGGACAGCCCCAGCATTTT
CASSQDRAGGQPQHF
>NA|TRBV7-2|TRBJ1-1|NA
TGTGCCAGCAGCTCGGCGGCGGGCGAAGCTTTCTTT
CASSSAAGEAFF
>TRBD2|TRBV7-3|TRBJ2-5|NA
TGTGCCAGCAGCTCCACCCCCGGGACTAGCGGGGAATCGGGCGGGGAGACCCAGTACTTC
CASSSTPGTSGESGGETQYF
>NA|TRBV30|TRBJ1-2|NA
TGTGCCTGGGAGCCCGAGTACGGCGCTGGCTACACCTTC
CAWEPEYGAGYTF
>NA|TRBV7-2|TRBJ1-4|NA
TGTGCCAGCAGCTGGACGTCAGGGGCAACTAATGAAAAACTGTTTTTT
CASSWTSGATNEKLFF
>NA|TRBV18|TRBJ1-3|NA
TGTGCCAGCTCACCTGTTGACAGTTCCTCTGGAAACACCATATATTTT
CASSPVDSSSGNTIYF
>NA|TRBV19|TRBJ2-7|NA
TGTGCCAGTAGTGTCAGGGAGATGGAGTACGAGCAGTACTTC
CASSVREMEYEQYF
>NA|TRBV7-8|TRBJ1-1|NA
TGTGCCAGCAGCTTAGTTGGAGGGGCGAGGAACACTGAAGCTTTCTTT
CASSLVGGARNTEAFF
>TRBD1|TRBV7-3|TRBJ2-3|NA
TGTGCCAGCAGCCCGAACCCGACAGGGAGCACAGATACGCAGTATTTT
CASSPNPTGSTDTQYF
>NA|TRBV23-1|TRBJ1-3|NA
TGCGCCAGCAGGAGGGTGACATCTTGGTCCGGAAACACCATATATTTT
CASRRVTSWSGNTIYF
>NA|TRBV18|TRBJ2-7|NA
TGTGCCAGCTCACCACAGGGGTCCCGCTACGAGCAGTACTTC
CASSPQGSRYEQYF
>NA|TRBV30|TRBJ1-1|NA
TGTGCCTGGAATTTTGGCAACACTGAAGCTTTCTTT
CAWNFGNTEAFF
>NA|TRBV5-4|TRBJ1-2|few
TGTGCCAGCAGCTTGGCCGGTGACGGACCAGTAGGCTACACCTTC
CASSLAGDGPVGYTF
>TRBD1|TRBV15|TRBJ1-1|NA
TGTGCCACCAGCCTATCGGGACAGGGCAACACTGAAGCTTTCTTT
CATSLSGQGNTEAFF
>NA|TRBV25-1|TRBJ1-1|NA
TGTGCCAGCAACGGGGTAGTATTGAGTGAAGCTTTCTTT
CASNGVVLSEAFF
>NA|TRBV7-2|TRBJ2-7|NA
TGTGCCAGCAGCTTAGCGCCGGGAGGGGGCGTGGTGAGCGAGCAGTACTTC
CASSLAPGGGVVSEQYF
>NA|TRBV30|TRBJ1-6|NA
TGTGCCTGGAGTGCTAATTCACCCCTCCACTTT
CAWSANSPLHF
>NA|TRBV7-6|TRBJ1-2|few
TGTGCCAGCAGCTCGGGACAAAACTATGGCTACACCTTC
CASSSGQNYGYTF
>NA|TRBV10-3|TRBJ1-3|few
TGTGCCATCAGTGTCTTTGTTTTAAGCTCTGGAAACACCATATATTTT
CAISVFVLSSGNTIYF
>TRBD1|TRBV6-6|TRBJ1-6|NA
TGTGCCAGCAGAAGGGTCGCCGGGACAGCGGACTTAACCCTCCACTTT
CASRRVAGTADLTLHF
>TRBD2|TRBV2|TRBJ2-4|NA
TGTGCCAGCAGTGTTACTAGCGGAGGGGCCAAAAACATTCAGTACTTC
CASSVTSGGAKNIQYF
>NA|TRBV5-5|TRBJ2-7|once
TGTGCCAGCAGCTTGGGGACTTTTGGCGAGCAGTACTTC
CASSLGTFGEQYF
>TRBD1|TRBV5-1|TRBJ1-4|NA
TGCGCCAGCAGCCGGGGACAGGGGATGGAAAAACTGTTTTTT
CASSRGQGMEKLFF
>NA|TRBV30|TRBJ1-4|NA
TGTGCCTGGAGTGTACGGGGGGGAAAACTGTTTTTT
CAWSVRGGKLFF
>NA|TRBV5-8|TRBJ1-1|NA
TGTGCCAGCAGCTTCAATCTAGGGGTTGGCACTGAAGCTTTCTTT
CASSFNLGVGTEAFF
>NA|TRBV5-8|TRBJ1-6|NA
TGTGCCAGCAGCTTGGGAGACAGACTTTCACCCCTCCACTTT
CASSLGDRLSPLHF
>NA|TRBV6-6|TRBJ1-2|NA
TGTGCCAGCAGTCCACAGGGTTGGGGCTACACCTTC
CASSPQGWGYTF
>TRBD1|TRBV30|TRBJ1-5|NA
TGTGCCTGGAGTCGGATGGGACAGAGCAATCAGCCCCAGCATTTT
CAWSRMGQSNQPQHF
>NA|TRBV5-1|TRBJ2-1|NA
TGCGCCAGCAGCCTTCCCGGAGGGGCCATGCATGAGCAGTTCTTC
CASSLPGGAMHEQFF
>NA|TRBV4-3|TRBJ1-2|NA
TGCGCCAGCAGCCAAACTGACGGGCACTATGGCTACACCTTC
CASSQTDGHYGYTF
>TRBD1|TRBV6-5|TRBJ2-7|NA
TGTGCCAGCCGAGGACAGGGGGCGGGATCCTACGAGCAGTACTTC
CASRGQGAGSYEQYF
>NA|TRBV7-9|TRBJ2-7|NA
TGTGCCAGCAGCTTAGTGCACAGCTACGAGCAGTACTTC
CASSLVHSYEQYF
>TRBD2|TRBV7-2|TRBJ2-7|NA
TGTGCCAGCAGCTTCCGTAGCGGGACGGGATCCTACGAGCAGTACTTC
CASSFRSGTGSYEQYF
>NA|TRBV6-5|TRBJ1-1|NA
TGTGCCAGCAGTCAGGACAGAAAGAACACTGAAGCTTTCTTT
CASSQDRKNTEAFF
>TRBD1|TRBV12-5|TRBJ1-2|NA
TGTGCTAGTGGTTTGACAGGGGGCGCCCATGGCTACACCTTC
CASGLTGGAHGYTF
>NA|TRBV19|TRBJ1-3|NA
TGTGCCAGTAGCTCGATCCAGGGATCTGGAAACACCATATATTTT
CASSSIQGSGNTIYF
>TRBD1|TRBV19|TRBJ2-7|few
TGTGCCAGTACTAAGGGAAGGGGGCAAAGGGAGCAGTACTTC
CASTKGRGQREQYF